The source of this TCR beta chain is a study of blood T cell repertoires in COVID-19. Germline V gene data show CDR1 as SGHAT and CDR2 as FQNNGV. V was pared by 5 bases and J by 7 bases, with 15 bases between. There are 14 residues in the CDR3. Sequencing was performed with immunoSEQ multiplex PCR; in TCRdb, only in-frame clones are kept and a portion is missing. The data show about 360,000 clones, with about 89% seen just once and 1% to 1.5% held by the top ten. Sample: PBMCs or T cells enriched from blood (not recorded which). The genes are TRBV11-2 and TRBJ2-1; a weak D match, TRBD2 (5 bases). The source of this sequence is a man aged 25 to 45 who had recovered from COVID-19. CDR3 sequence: CASSPGNGRNEQFF. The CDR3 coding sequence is TGTGCCAGCAGCCCGGGGAATGGGAGAAATGAGCAGTTCTTC.